Each of the 28 T cell receptor beta chains below was sequenced from the same sample in a study of T-cell memory formation after mild COVID-19. TCRdb fed the 5' RACE reads into MiXCR, producing one record per CDR3 protein. This repertoire shows 400,000 to 500,000 distinct CDR3 sequences, roughly 18% found once; its top ten account for approximately 21%. Sequencing was performed on PBMCs or a T cell subset sorted from them (not recorded which). The receptor set was obtained from a man aged 18 to 29 who had mild COVID-19 (a few samples of this study predate the infection). Cell type and time point are not known.

This clonotype was counted only a few times. J is TRBJ2-3 and V is TRBV7-9, with 7 bases lining up with TRBD2. The germline CDR1 and CDR2 sequences are SEHNR and FQNEAQ (reference sequence). CDR3 size: 13 residues. The V gene end was trimmed by 8 bases and the J gene end by 4 bases; junction bases not matched to a gene: 6. CDR3 sequence: CASVLGRADTQYF. Here the CDR3 DNA reads TGTGCCAGCGTCCTGGGGAGGGCAGATACGCAGTATTTT.

This clonotype turned up a few times. The chain has TRBV2 and TRBJ1-6; 10 nucleotides align to TRBD1. V trimming: 7 bases; J trimming: 9 bases; junction bases outside the gene matches: 6. Germline-derived CDR1 and CDR2 are SNHLY and FYNNEI. The CDR3 consists of 14 residues. In nucleotides, the CDR3 is TGTGCCAGCACCCCGGGACAGGGGAGTTCACCCCTCCACTTT. Encoded protein: CASTPGQGSSPLHF.

The chain uses TRBV29-1 and TRBJ2-7, with 7 nucleotides matching TRBD1. This CDR3 spans 13 amino acids. V was clipped by 7 bases and J by 2 bases; unmatched bases: 8. Germline loops: CDR1 SQVTM, CDR2 ANQGSEA. The CDR3 reads CSARTGETYEQYF. The CDR3 bases are TGCAGCGCTCGGACAGGTGAGACCTACGAGCAGTACTTC.

This clonotype was observed at least ten times. The chain joins TRBV5-1 to TRBJ1-2; 9 bases line up with TRBD1. J was trimmed by 3 bases and V by 0 bases; bases with no gene match: 0. From germline, CDR1 is SGHRS and CDR2 YFSETQ. The CDR3 covers 14 residues. CDR3 residues: CASSLGQGDYGYTF. CDR3 nucleotide sequence: TGCGCCAGCAGCTTGGGACAGGGGGACTATGGCTACACCTTC.

This clonotype has more than one count but fewer than ten. V usage is TRBV4-1 and J usage is TRBJ2-6; tentative D call: TRBD1 (5 bases). V was cut by 6 bases and J by 3 bases, with 18 bases left in between. This CDR3 has 17 residues. Germline V gene sequence: CDR1 MGHRA, CDR2 YSYEKL. The DNA of the CDR3 is TGCGCCAGCAGTCCCCCGTGGGGCCTAGGTGGGGCCAACGTCCTGACTTTC. The encoded protein is CASSPPWGLGGANVLTF.

This clonotype was observed a handful of times. CDR3 sequence (DNA): TGTGCCAGCAGCACCGGGACAGGGATCCCTGGGGCCAACGTCCTGACTTTC. Its translation is CASSTGTGIPGANVLTF. V usage is TRBV6-5 and J usage is TRBJ2-6; 9 bases align to TRBD1. Germline assignment: CDR1 MNHEY and CDR2 SVGAGI. The CDR3 covers 17 residues. V dropped 6 bases and J dropped 2; count of bases not matched to a gene: 8.

There are a few counts of this clonotype. The chain couples TRBV29-1 to TRBJ1-3, with D hard to call. CDR3 size: 17 residues. Trimming pared 0 bases from V and 0 bases from J, leaving 15 bases between. The germline V gene encodes CDR1 SQVTM and CDR2 ANQGSEA. The DNA for the CDR3 is TGCAGCGTTGAAGATCGAGGAGGGTCTCCCTCTGGAAACACCATATATTTT. It translates to CSVEDRGGSPSGNTIYF.

In this sample, this clonotype turned up many times. V and J are TRBV6-1 and TRBJ2-1, with TRBD2 matching over 10 bases. The V gene's germline CDR1 is MNHNS and CDR2 SASEGT. After removal of 6 bases from V and 6 bases from J, the junction contained 5 bases not matched to a gene. This CDR3 spans 14 amino acids. CDR3: CASRSGGDSNEQFF. The CDR3 DNA is TGTGCCAGCAGGAGCGGGGGGGACAGCAATGAGCAGTTCTTC.

The chain links TRBV5-1 to TRBJ2-3, with TRBD2 matching 10 bases. The CDR3 loop spans 15 amino acids. The V segment lost 0 bases and the J segment 4 bases; nucleotides outside the gene matches: 2. The germline V gene has CDR1 SGHRS and CDR2 YFSETQ. The CDR3 DNA reads as TGCGCCAGCAGCTTGGCTAGCGGGGGCCCAGATACGCAGTATTTT. It is translated as CASSLASGGPDTQYF.

The chain combines TRBV20-1 with TRBJ2-7, with D unresolved. The germline V gene has CDR1 DFQATT and CDR2 SNEGSKA (reference sequence). The ends were cut back, 7 bases at V and 6 bases at J, with 25 bases in the middle. CDR3 length: 15 amino acids. The CDR3 loop reads CSGTPAGATVLEQYV. The CDR3 nucleotides read TGCAGTGGTACACCCGCCGGAGCCACGGTTCTCGAGCAGTACGTC.

This clonotype has more than one count but fewer than ten. The CDR3 DNA sequence: TGTGCCAGCAGCCCTAACAGCTTTGGACAGCCCCAGCATTTT. Protein sequence: CASSPNSFGQPQHF. V and J are TRBV6-5 and TRBJ1-5; D not resolved. Germline CDR1 and CDR2: MNHEY and SVGAGI. The CDR3 is 14 residues long. The germline V and J ends were trimmed by 6 bases and 7 bases, with 16 bases remaining between them.

This clonotype was seen more than once but under ten times. The chain employs TRBV7-6 and TRBJ2-7; D is possibly TRBD2 (7 bases). CDR1 is SGHVS and CDR2 is FNYEAQ in the germline V gene. Trimming left V 5 bases short and J 4 bases short, with 21 bases between. The CDR3 is 16 amino acids. DNA of the CDR3: TGTGCCAGCAGCCCCGAGTGGGCTAGCGGACAGTACGAGCAGTACTTC. Amino acids: CASSPEWASGQYEQYF.

This clonotype was counted between two and nine times. This sequence joins TRBV12-5 and TRBJ1-6; a possible D gene is TRBD1 (5 bases). The CDR3 is 13 amino acids. In germline, CDR1 is LGHNT, CDR2 FRNRAP. With 6 bases removed from V and 7 bases from J, the gap between germline ends came to 10 bases. The chain's CDR3 is CASGRDLNSPLHF. The CDR3 coding sequence is TGTGCTAGTGGGCGGGACTTAAATTCACCCCTCCACTTT.

The V gene is TRBV28, the J gene TRBJ2-7; 11 positions agree with TRBD1. Trimming at V came to 6 bases and at J to 7 bases, leaving 5 bases not matched to a gene. CDR1 MDHEN and CDR2 SYDVKM come from the germline V gene. This CDR3 region has 13 residues. As DNA, the CDR3 is TGTGCCAGCAGGCGGACAGGGGGCCTTGAGCAGTACGTC. Amino acids: CASRRTGGLEQYV.

This clonotype was picked up a small number of times. The gene calls are TRBV7-9 and TRBJ1-2; 8 bases map to TRBD1. This CDR3 comprises 15 residues. Germline V lookup: CDR1 SEHNR, CDR2 FQNEAQ (reference sequence). V lost 11 bases to trimming and J lost 4 bases; unmatched junction nucleotides: 15. The chain's CDR3 is CAGGRYRGEPYGYTF. As DNA, the CDR3 is TGTGCCGGAGGACGGTACAGGGGGGAACCCTATGGCTACACCTTC.

The chain employs TRBV9 and TRBJ2-1; D may be TRBD2 (6 bases). This CDR3 contains 16 residues. Germline V gene sequence: CDR1 SGDLS, CDR2 YYNGEE. The V end was cut by 2 bases, the J end by 0 bases, with 12 bases between. CDR3 region: CASSVGAGSSYNEQFF. Written as DNA, the CDR3 is TGTGCCAGCAGCGTCGGGGCGGGGAGCTCCTACAATGAGCAGTTCTTC.

The gene calls are TRBV5-1 and TRBJ1-1, with a possible D match to TRBD1 (6 bases). Germline V lookup: CDR1 SGHRS, CDR2 YFSETQ. V shed 3 bases and J shed 3 bases, with 12 bases lying between them. CDR3 length: 14 residues. The CDR3 loop reads CASSSARGDTEAFF. The CDR3 coding sequence is TGCGCCAGCAGCTCCGCCAGGGGAGACACTGAAGCTTTCTTT.

V is TRBV12-3 or TRBV12-4 and J is TRBJ1-2, with D perhaps TRBD1 (6 bases). Trimming took 5 bases from V and 7 from J, leaving 14 bases between them. CDR3 length: 13 residues. The CDR3 DNA reads as TGTGCCAGCAGTCAAAATGCAGGGGCTGGCTACACCTTC. Translating gives CASSQNAGAGYTF.

This clonotype was seen at least ten times. The gene calls are TRBV5-1 and TRBJ2-7; 8 bases are a match to TRBD1. This CDR3 is 17 amino acids long. Germline CDR1 SGHRS, CDR2 YFSETQ. The V and J ends lost 3 bases and 2 bases, in that order; junction bases with no gene match: 13. The CDR3 sequence is CASSSRLGTGGAYEQYF. For the CDR3, the DNA is TGCGCCAGCAGCTCCCGCCTCGGGACAGGTGGAGCCTACGAGCAGTACTTC. The whole variable domain, remainder taken from reference TRBV5-1 and TRBJ2-7, is KAGVTQTPRYLIKTRGQQVTLSCSPISGHRSVSWYQQTPGQGLQFLFEYFSETQRNKGNFPGRFSGRQFSNSRSEMNVSTLELGDSALYLCASSSRLGTGGAYEQYFGPGTRLTVT.

This clonotype was seen repeatedly, ten times or more. The V gene is TRBV12-3 or TRBV12-4, the J gene TRBJ1-3; D unresolved. There are 12 residues in the CDR3. Trimming took 1 base from V and 6 from J, leaving 4 bases between them. In DNA, the CDR3 is TGTGCCAGCAGTTTAGAGGAAAACACCATATATTTT. Protein product: CASSLEENTIYF.

This clonotype was found a few times. The chain is built from TRBV2 and TRBJ2-7; unclear D gene. This CDR3 is built from 16 residues. The ends were cut back, 1 base at V and 1 base at J, with 14 bases in the middle. In germline, CDR1 is SNHLY, CDR2 FYNNEI. The CDR3 sequence: CASSEVVRSGSYEQYV. CDR3 DNA sequence: TGTGCCAGCAGTGAAGTGGTGCGGAGTGGATCCTACGAGCAGTACGTC.

This clonotype has a handful of counts. The chain combines TRBV4-2 with TRBJ1-5, with a possible D match to TRBD1 (6 bases). CDR3 length: 14 residues. The V end lost 3 bases, the J end lost 7 bases, and 13 bases lay between the germline ends. Germline CDR1 is LGHNA and CDR2 is YNFKEQ. The CDR3 DNA reads TGTGCCAGCAGCCACCCCGAGGGGGGCCAGCCCCAGCATTTT. Translated: CASSHPEGGQPQHF.

This clonotype was picked up a small number of times. V is TRBV7-9 and J is TRBJ1-2, with TRBD1 matching 8 bases. CDR1 and CDR2 (germline): SEHNR, FQNEAQ (reference sequence). The J segment lost 4 bases and the V segment lost 5 bases, leaving 3 bases of the junction unmatched. This CDR3 is built from 13 residues. The CDR3 bases are TGTGCCAGCAGCCGACAGGGGACCTATGGCTACACCTTC. Residues: CASSRQGTYGYTF.

This clonotype was counted a few times. The J gene is TRBJ2-7, the V gene TRBV5-8, with 12 bases identical to TRBD1. This CDR3 contains 16 residues. CDR1 and CDR2 (germline): SGHTS, YDEGEE. The ends lost 4 bases at V and 5 bases at J; junction bases unmatched: 10. The CDR3 is CASSDKGQGARNEQYV. In DNA form, the CDR3 reads TGTGCCAGCAGCGATAAGGGACAGGGGGCGCGCAACGAGCAGTACGTC.

The gene calls are TRBV5-1 and TRBJ1-1; perhaps TRBD1 as D (5 bases). V was trimmed by 4 bases and J by 8 bases, leaving 12 bases between them. This CDR3 has 12 amino acids. Germline CDR1 is SGHRS and CDR2 is YFSETQ. For the CDR3, the DNA is TGCGCCAGCAGCGGGGGAAAATGGGAAGCTTTCTTT. This sequence encodes CASSGGKWEAFF.

This clonotype turned up a few times. This sequence joins TRBV7-9 and TRBJ2-2; TRBD2 agrees at 14 bases. Germline V gene lookup returns CDR1 SEHNR and CDR2 FQNEAQ (reference sequence). The CDR3 is 17 amino acids. The ends lost 5 bases at V and 7 bases at J; junction bases unmatched: 9. The CDR3 nucleotides read TGTGCCAGCAGCCGGACTAGCGGGGGGCCCGGAGGCGGGGAGCTGTTTTTT. Translated: CASSRTSGGPGGGELFF.

V gene TRBV10-3 combines with J gene TRBJ2-6; 8 positions agree with TRBD1. CDR1 and CDR2 (germline): ENHRY, SYGVKD. CDR3 length: 19 amino acids. The trim removed 0 bases at V and 0 bases at J, leaving 7 bases unmatched. The CDR3 DNA is TGTGCCATCAGTGAGTCGATTGGGACAGGCCTCTCTGGGGCCAACGTCCTGACTTTC. Translated: CAISESIGTGLSGANVLTF.

Many counts were recorded for this clonotype. The chain recombines TRBV3-1 with TRBJ1-2, with D perhaps matching TRBD1 (5 bases). The CDR3 extends over 16 amino acids. Per germline, CDR1 LGHDT and CDR2 YNNKEL (reference sequence). Trimming removed 4 bases at V and 0 bases at J, with 15 bases between. CDR3 coding DNA: TGTGCCAGCAGCCGATCGATCGGGGGAGCTAACTATGGCTACACCTTC. Protein product: CASSRSIGGANYGYTF.